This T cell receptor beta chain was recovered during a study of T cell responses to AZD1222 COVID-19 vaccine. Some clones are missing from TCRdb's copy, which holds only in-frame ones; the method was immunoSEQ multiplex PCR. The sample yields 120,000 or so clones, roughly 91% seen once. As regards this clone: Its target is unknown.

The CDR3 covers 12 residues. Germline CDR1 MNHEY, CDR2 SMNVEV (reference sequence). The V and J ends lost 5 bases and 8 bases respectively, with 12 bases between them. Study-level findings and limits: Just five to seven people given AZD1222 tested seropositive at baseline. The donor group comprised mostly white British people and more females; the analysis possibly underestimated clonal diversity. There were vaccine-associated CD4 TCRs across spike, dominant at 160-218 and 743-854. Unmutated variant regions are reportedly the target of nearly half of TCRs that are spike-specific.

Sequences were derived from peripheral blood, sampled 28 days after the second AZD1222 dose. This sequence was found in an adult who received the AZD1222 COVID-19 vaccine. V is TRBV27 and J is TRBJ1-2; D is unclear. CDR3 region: CASSQRDRGYTF. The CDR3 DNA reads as TGTGCCAGCAGTCAAAGGGATAGAGGCTACACCTTC.